The entry that follows covers one TCR beta chain sequence. This entry is derived from a study of cytomegalovirus exposure and HLA in healthy donors. The V gene's germline CDR1 is MGHRA and CDR2 YSYEKL. The CDR3 is 14 amino acids. Losses at the gene ends were 0 bases for V and 3 bases for J; bases not matched to a gene: 1. The PCR ran on 60 Vbeta and 13 Jbeta primers. The data were produced by immunoSEQ multiplex PCR, yet TCRdb's version contains in-frame clones alone and is incomplete. The sample yields some 200,000 clones, roughly 80% seen once. The chain joins TRBV4-1 to TRBJ2-5; 7 nucleotides align to TRBD2. The sequence derives from a woman aged 18-29 years in good health and CMV-seronegative. The material sequenced was PBMCs. The CDR3 DNA sequence: TGCGCCAGCAGCCAAGACCTAGCGGAAGAGACCCAGTACTTC. It encodes CASSQDLAEETQYF.